This TCR beta chain was sequenced for a study of T-cell reconstitution after alpha-beta-depleted transplantation in children listed by TCRdb under 2016. About the full investigation: T-cell immune reconstitution after TCRalphabeta/CD19-depleted allogeneic hematopoietic cell transplantation in children was quantitatively tracked in the study by means of TCR repertoire profiling.

What the study reported, not specific to this receptor: In some patients, high TCRbeta diversity at day 60 was attributed to recipient T cells and intrathymic progenitors that had survived conditioning. The apparently early alphabetaT-cell count recovery about two months after transplant was reportedly dependent on only several hundred rapidly expanded clones derived from non-depleted graft cells. Hyperexpanded clone frequencies declined over subsequent months; after one year, T-cell counts and TCRbeta diversity were mostly attributed to newly produced T cells.

According to the study, the label for this sample's treatment or condition signals: allogeneic hematopoietic cell transplantation with graft depleted of TCRalphabeta T cells and CD19 B cells. TCRalphabeta/CD19-depleted allogeneic hematopoietic cell grafts were given to the transplant recipients, all of whom were children. To note about this clonotype: The target of this receptor is not known. Base qualities are not provided; no much larger clone lies one nucleotide away.

To prepare the library, PCR was applied. Sequencing was performed on an Illumina HiSeq 2500. TCR library preparation used molecular barcoding, with unique molecular identifiers applied to normalize quantification of the TCRbeta repertoire. TCRdb's own reprocessing of the public reads used fastp at Q25 and MiXCR and kept productive beta chains. Each record represents a unique CDR3 protein, reported with the most common genes and DNA among its rows. This sample has roughly 420,000 distinct CDR3 sequences in its table, and 15% to 20% of those were observed once. The ten biggest clones cover around 28% of the sample. The sample in question was PBMCs, mostly from graft donor cells, obtained 360 days after TCRalphabeta/CD19-depleted stem cell transplant. This TCR was sampled from a boy younger than two who had a stem cell transplant for Wiskott-Aldrich syndrome, so the T cells may come from the graft donor.

The nucleotide sequence reads TGTGCCAGCAGCTTATTTGGGACTGGGGCTTTCTTT. This sequence encodes CASSLFGTGAFF. The chain uses TRBV7-9 and TRBJ1-1; TRBD1 is possibly the D segment (5 matching bases). The CDR1 and CDR2 encoded by the germline V gene (reference sequence) are SEHNR and FQNEAQ. The CDR3 numbers 12 residues from cysteine through phenylalanine. Just CDR3 DNA is preserved here, 36 bases in frame from base 1. The germline ends are 12 bases apart after V is trimmed by 2 bases and J by 11 bases. Beyond the CDR3, the reference TRBV7-9 and TRBJ1-1 genes provide the residues; the full variable domain reads: DTGVSQNPRHKITKRGQNVTFRCDPISEHNRLYWYRQTLGQGPEFLTYFQNEAQLEKSRLLSDRFSAERPKGSFSTLEIQRTEQGDSAMYLCASSLFGTGAFFGQGTRLTVV.